This T cell receptor (beta chain) is from a study of glioma-infiltrating T cells after dendritic cell vaccination. Study results and caveats: Higher pretreatment TIL content predicted longer progression-free time and survival.

CDR3 length: 13 residues. Germline values: CDR1 SGHNT, CDR2 YENEEA. V was clipped by 6 bases and J by 3 bases; unmatched bases: 3. There are a few counts of this clone. Its antigen is not known. Libraries were prepared by immunoSEQ multiplex PCR; TCRdb keeps only in-frame clonotypes and omits some of them. The sample contains around 97,000 clones, roughly 76% of which appear only once. Material: blood, obtained before dendritic cell vaccination. The genes are TRBV11-3 and TRBJ2-5; 8 nucleotides agree with TRBD2. This receptor was obtained from a human donor with glioblastoma. The CDR3 sequence is CASSAGGEETQYF. The CDR3 DNA follows: TGTGCCAGCAGTGCGGGGGGAGAAGAGACCCAGTACTTC.